One sample yielded the 19 T cell receptor beta chains listed below, sequenced in a study of spatial heterogeneity in lung cancer. Time point of the sample: sample taken at primary tumor resection. The authors sequenced whole RNA from tumor, nontumor lung or frozen PBMC without sorting. TCRdb itself ran the 5' RACE reads through MiXCR, one entry per CDR3 protein. The table lists 40,000 to 45,000 distinct CDR3 sequences, approximately 7% of them singletons, with about 39% in the top ten. The material was PBMCs, obtained at surgery. Every receptor here comes from a female donor with early-stage non-small cell lung cancer.

This clonotype was counted at least ten times. This chain links TRBV7-2 with TRBJ2-5; 8 nucleotides match TRBD1. Trimming removed 0 bases from V and 4 bases from J; junction bases left unmatched: 1. From germline, CDR1 is SGHTA and CDR2 FQGNSA. The CDR3 extends over 14 amino acids. CDR3 protein: CASSLAGQGETQYF. The CDR3 DNA follows: TGTGCCAGCAGCTTAGCCGGACAGGGAGAGACCCAGTACTTC. Using reference TRBV7-2 and TRBJ2-5 for the parts outside the CDR3, the full variable domain is GAGVSQSPSNKVTEKGKDVELRCDPISGHTALYWYRQSLGQGLEFLIYFQGNSAPDKSGLPSDRFSAERTGGSVSTLTIQRTQQEDSAVYLCASSLAGQGETQYFGPGTRLLVL.

This clonotype was observed a few times. The gene calls are TRBV28 and TRBJ2-4; a possible D gene is TRBD2 (5 bases). The V end lost 4 bases, the J end lost 0 bases, and 13 bases lay between the germline ends. The CDR3 runs 16 residues. Germline V lookup: CDR1 MDHEN, CDR2 SYDVKM. The CDR3, as DNA: TGTGCCAGCAGTTCTATTTACGGGGTAGCCAAAAACATTCAGTACTTC. This encodes CASSSIYGVAKNIQYF.

The rearrangement links TRBV2 to TRBJ2-6; TRBD1 aligns across 7 bases. The ends lost 8 bases at V and 2 bases at J; junction bases unmatched: 0. This CDR3 contains 13 residues. Germline assignment: CDR1 SNHLY and CDR2 FYNNEI. Here the CDR3 reads CASQGAGANVLTF. CDR3 nucleotide sequence: TGTGCCAGCCAGGGGGCTGGGGCCAACGTCCTGACTTTC.

This clonotype was seen many times. This chain joins TRBV7-2 and TRBJ2-3; TRBD2 matches 9 bases. The V gene end was trimmed by 4 bases and the J gene end by 4 bases; junction bases not matched to a gene: 12. CDR3 size: 17 residues. Germline lookup yields CDR1 SGHTA and CDR2 FQGNSA. Here the CDR3 DNA reads TGTGCCAGCAGCTCGCTTTTGCGGGGGGGCCTCCCAGATACGCAGTATTTT. Translated: CASSSLLRGGLPDTQYF. Complete variable domain (other parts from reference TRBV7-2 and TRBJ2-3): GAGVSQSPSNKVTEKGKDVELRCDPISGHTALYWYRQSLGQGLEFLIYFQGNSAPDKSGLPSDRFSAERTGGSVSTLTIQRTQQEDSAVYLCASSSLLRGGLPDTQYFGPGTRLTVL.

There are a few counts of this clonotype. The chain joins TRBV6-6 to TRBJ2-7; 8 bases map to TRBD1. With V trimmed by 7 bases and J by 12 bases, 20 bases remained unmatched. The CDR3 has 15 residues. The germline V gene encodes CDR1 MNHNY and CDR2 SVGAGI (reference sequence). CDR3 coding DNA: TGTGCCAGCACTTTACAAACCGGACAGGGTCAAATGATGTACTTC. Its protein is CASTLQTGQGQMMYF.

V is TRBV10-1 and J is TRBJ2-6; D might be TRBD2 (5 bases). Between the trimmed V and J ends, which lost 4 bases and 5 bases, there was a span of 6 bases. Germline CDR1 WNHNN, CDR2 SYGVQD (reference sequence). The CDR3 length is 13 residues. Here the CDR3 reads CASSAGRANVLTF. The CDR3 nucleotides read TGCGCCAGCAGTGCGGGGAGGGCCAACGTCCTGACTTTC.

The J gene is TRBJ2-3, the V gene TRBV4-3, with D possibly called TRBD1 or TRBD2 (6 bases each). There are 15 residues in the CDR3. The V gene lost 4 bases and the J gene lost 2 bases, with 13 bases spanning the gap. Germline CDR1 reads LGHNA; CDR2 reads YSLEER. The CDR3 here is CASSRRPGATDTQYF. CDR3 coding DNA: TGCGCCAGCAGCCGGAGGCCGGGGGCCACAGATACGCAGTATTTT.

CDR3 in amino acids: CASSQEERDQPQHF. CDR3 DNA sequence: TGCGCCAGCAGCCAAGAGGAGAGGGACCAGCCCCAGCATTTT. The chain carries TRBV4-1 and TRBJ1-5; D might be TRBD1 (5 bases). Trimming removed 0 bases from V and 7 bases from J, with 10 bases in between. The CDR3 covers 14 residues. Per the germline V gene, CDR1 is MGHRA and CDR2 is YSYEKL.

This clonotype occurred many times. The chain couples TRBV3-1 to TRBJ2-1, with D perhaps TRBD1 or TRBD2 (5 bases each). V lost 8 bases, J lost 7 bases, and 18 bases lay in between. The CDR3 sequence is 14 residues long. From germline, CDR1 is LGHDT and CDR2 YNNKEL (reference sequence). In DNA form, the CDR3 reads TGTGCCAGCCAACCCTCGGGACCATTAAATGAGCAGTTCTTC. It codes for CASQPSGPLNEQFF.

The rearrangement links TRBV4-1 to TRBJ2-1; tentative D call: TRBD1 (6 bases). The ends were cut back, 3 bases at V and 8 bases at J, with 17 bases in the middle. The germline CDR1 and CDR2 sequences are MGHRA and YSYEKL. The CDR3 covers 15 residues. The CDR3 loop is CASSHPRGYGDEQFF. CDR3 nucleotide sequence: TGCGCCAGCAGCCATCCGAGGGGGTACGGGGATGAGCAGTTCTTC.

At least ten counts were recorded for this clonotype. This sequence joins TRBV2 and TRBJ2-3; 8 bases align to TRBD2. There are 14 residues in the CDR3. The trim removed 8 bases at V and 5 bases at J, leaving 9 bases unmatched. The germline V gene encodes CDR1 SNHLY and CDR2 FYNNEI. The CDR3 region has the DNA TGTGCCAGCCTACCGGGACTAGAGTTAGATACGCAGTATTTT. Its translation is CASLPGLELDTQYF.

In this sample, this clonotype turned up many times. This chain connects TRBV5-1 to TRBJ2-2; no clear D gene. V shed 0 bases and J shed 2 bases, with 5 bases lying between them. There are 14 residues in the CDR3. The germline CDR1 and CDR2 sequences are SGHRS and YFSETQ. The DNA of the CDR3 is TGCGCCAGCAGCTTGGCAAGAAACACCGGGGAGCTGTTTTTT. Protein sequence: CASSLARNTGELFF.

This clonotype was detected ten times or more. The chain combines TRBV29-1 with TRBJ1-1; D ambiguous. The V and J ends lost 3 bases and 0 bases respectively, with 8 bases between them. The CDR3 is made up of 13 amino acids. Per the germline V gene, CDR1 is SQVTM and CDR2 is ANQGSEA. The CDR3, as DNA: TGCAGCGTTGAGAGCCATTTGAACACTGAAGCTTTCTTT. Encoded protein: CSVESHLNTEAFF.

This clonotype appeared many times. This chain joins TRBV4-3 and TRBJ2-7; the D call may be TRBD1 or TRBD2 (5 bases each). The germline CDR1 and CDR2 sequences are LGHNA and YSLEER. CDR3 length: 14 amino acids. V was cut by 0 bases and J by 7 bases, with 13 bases left in between. This CDR3 reads CASSQDGASREQYF. CDR3 bases: TGCGCCAGCAGCCAAGATGGGGCTAGCCGTGAGCAGTACTTC.

This clonotype was seen at least ten times. This chain connects TRBV4-1 to TRBJ1-4; D unclear. Between the trimmed V and J ends, which lost 0 bases and 4 bases, there was a span of 9 bases. Germline V CDR1 and CDR2: MGHRA, YSYEKL. This CDR3 comprises 15 residues. The CDR3 DNA sequence: TGCGCCAGCAGCCAAGATCCCGTAAATAATGAAAAACTGTTTTTT. It yields the protein CASSQDPVNNEKLFF.

This clonotype was recorded at least ten times. V usage is TRBV7-2 and J usage is TRBJ2-1, with TRBD2 matching over 11 bases. CDR3 length equals 16 residues. J was trimmed by 8 bases and V by 2 bases; bases with no gene match: 8. Germline V gene lookup returns CDR1 SGHTA and CDR2 FQGNSA. The CDR3 sequence is CASSLSGLAGYHEQFF. CDR3 DNA: TGTGCCAGCAGCTTATCCGGACTAGCGGGTTACCATGAGCAGTTCTTC.

This clonotype was counted ten times or more. In nucleotides, the CDR3 is TGCAGTGCTAGCACTAGCGGGGGGCATAGGATTCAGTACTTC. Amino acids: CSASTSGGHRIQYF. The chain carries TRBV20-1 and TRBJ2-4; 12 bases agree with TRBD2. Germline V gene sequence: CDR1 DFQATT, CDR2 SNEGSKA (reference sequence). V dropped 3 bases and J dropped 10; count of bases not matched to a gene: 7. CDR3 length equals 14 residues.

This clonotype was observed at least ten times. This chain joins TRBV2 and TRBJ1-1; no reliable D call. Germline V lookup: CDR1 SNHLY, CDR2 FYNNEI. This CDR3 has 13 residues. V lost 1 base, J lost 7 bases, and 10 bases lay in between. CDR3 coding DNA: TGTGCCAGCAGTGAAGGCGCGGATGTTGAAGCTTTCTTT. Translated, it gives CASSEGADVEAFF. Full variable domain (rest looked up from reference TRBV2 and TRBJ1-1): EPEVTQTPSHQVTQMGQEVILRCVPISNHLYFYWYRQILGQKVEFLVSFYNNEISEKSEIFDDQFSVERPDGSNFTLKIRSTKLEDSAMYFCASSEGADVEAFFGQGTRLTVV.

The rearrangement joins TRBV11-3 to TRBJ2-7; D might be TRBD1 (7 bases). This CDR3 region has 14 residues. Germline V gene lookup returns CDR1 SGHNT and CDR2 YENEEA. Trimming removed 4 bases from V and 2 bases from J, with 12 bases in between. The CDR3 region is CASSSGGTAYEQYF. The CDR3 DNA reads as TGTGCCAGCAGCTCGGGCGGGACAGCCTACGAGCAGTACTTC.